The sequence of this T cell receptor beta chain was determined in a study of graft-versus-host responses after intestinal transplantation. Study as a whole: Transplant recipients had multivisceral, liver-intestinal, or isolated intestinal grafts. Tacrolimus plus steroids were given to all recipients for approximately three years, preceded by anti-thymocyte globulin induction. Study outcomes and limitations: Subjects displaying graft-donor T cell macrochimerism possessed elevated graft-versus-host to host-versus-graft clonal ratios inside allografts. The recipient marrow held GvH clones, and some of them showed up first in ileum or blood.

V was cut by 5 bases and J by 2 bases, with 10 bases left in between. The CDR3 is made up of 13 amino acids. Germline V gene sequence: CDR1 LNHDA, CDR2 SQIVND (reference sequence). As for this clone: The antigen remains unidentified.

The assay was immunoSEQ multiplex PCR, and TCRdb's table has in-frame clones only and misses some. The data contain 20,000 to 30,000 clones, 90% to 95% of them seen just once; the ten biggest clones take up 2%. The sequence was collected from a human patient who received an intestinal transplant, so some T cells may come from the graft donor. The sequencing here drew on PBMCs, taken around 40 days after intestinal transplant. V is TRBV19 and J is TRBJ2-7, with unresolved D. The CDR3 loop reads CASSGTATYEQYF. The CDR3 DNA reads as TGTGCCAGTAGTGGTACAGCCACCTACGAGCAGTACTTC. The entire variable domain, with the rest obtained from reference TRBV19 and TRBJ2-7, is as follows: DGGITQSPKYLFRKEGQNVTLSCEQNLNHDAMYWYRQDPGQGLRLIYYSQIVNDFQKGDIAEGYSVSREKKESFPLTVTSAQKNPTAFYLCASSGTATYEQYFGPGTRLTVT.